The 8 T cell receptor beta chains below come from one sample, sequenced in a study of OX40 agonist ivuxolimab in advanced cancers. Produced via immunoSEQ multiplex PCR; TCRdb's table is partial and in-frame only. The sample includes about 62,000 clones, around 84% of them seen just once. The specimen comprised CD4+ or CD8+ T cells sorted from blood, sampled in a trial of the OX40 agonist ivuxolimab. The receptors shown here come from an adult with an advanced solid tumor such as melanoma, head and neck, liver or kidney cancer.

The chain joins TRBV5-1 to TRBJ2-1; 12 bases line up with TRBD2. Trimming cost V 4 bases and J 9 bases; bases outside gene matches: 8. The CDR3 sequence is 15 residues long. Germline V CDR1 and CDR2: SGHRS, YFSETQ. The CDR3 loop reads CASSPLAGGGGEQFF. CDR3 coding DNA: TGCGCCAGCAGCCCTCTAGCGGGAGGGGGTGGTGAGCAGTTCTTC.

The rearrangement uses TRBV30 and TRBJ2-5, with D possibly TRBD2 on 6 matching bases. The V gene's germline CDR1 is GTSNPN and CDR2 SVGIG (reference sequence). V was shortened by 1 base and J by 7 bases, with 13 bases between the two germline ends. CDR3 size: 13 residues. CDR3 in amino acids: CAWSGVQGGTQYF. CDR3 nucleotides: TGTGCCTGGAGTGGGGTCCAGGGAGGGACCCAGTACTTC.

The chain is built from TRBV19 and TRBJ2-2; 7 bases are shared with TRBD2. Germline V lookup: CDR1 LNHDA, CDR2 SQIVND (reference sequence). V lost 3 bases, J lost 3 bases, and 1 base stayed unmatched. The CDR3 sequence is 14 residues long. As DNA, the CDR3 is TGTGCCAGTAGTATGGGAGGGGACACCGGGGAGCTGTTTTTT. Translating gives CASSMGGDTGELFF.

The chain recombines TRBV2 with TRBJ1-5; D ambiguous. CDR3 length equals 14 residues. CDR1 is SNHLY, CDR2 FYNNEI, per germline. V gave up 4 bases and J gave up 0 bases, with 7 bases separating them. CDR3 bases: TGTGCCAGCAGTGCCAGTGTTAGCAATCAGCCCCAGCATTTT. Protein sequence: CASSASVSNQPQHF.

This sequence joins TRBV6-5 and TRBJ2-3; the D gene is possibly TRBD2 (6 bases). CDR1 is MNHEY, CDR2 SVGAGI, per germline. The CDR3 covers 10 residues. Trimming left V 8 bases short and J 6 bases short, with 6 bases between. This CDR3 is CASGGDTQYF. The CDR3 DNA follows: TGTGCCAGCGGGGGGGATACGCAGTATTTT.

V usage is TRBV5-6 and J usage is TRBJ1-6; D call uncertain. The V gene's germline CDR1 is SGHDT and CDR2 YYEEEE. Trimming left V 0 bases short and J 1 base short, with 11 bases between. CDR3 size: 17 residues. The chain's CDR3 is CASSLGGPRSYNSPLHF. As DNA, the CDR3 is TGTGCCAGCAGCTTGGGAGGGCCCAGGTCCTATAATTCACCCCTCCACTTT.

The chain carries TRBV5-5 and TRBJ2-1, with a weak D call TRBD1 (6 bases). Trimming removed 3 bases at V and 8 bases at J, with 18 bases between. Germline CDR1 is SGHKS and CDR2 is YYEKEE (reference sequence). The length of the CDR3 is 15 residues. CDR3 in DNA: TGTGCCAGCAGCTCAATAGGAGACAGGCCCCATGAGCAGTTCTTC. Protein product: CASSSIGDRPHEQFF. Filled out from reference TRBV5-5 and TRBJ2-1, the complete variable domain reads DAGVTQSPTHLIKTRGQQVTLRCSPISGHKSVSWYQQVLGQGPQFIFQYYEKEERGRGNFPDRFSARQFPNYSSELNVNALLLGDSALYLCASSSIGDRPHEQFFGPGTRLTVL.

About this clone: A junction end diverges from the germline sequence, so it may reflect a read error. In DNA, the CDR3 is TGTGCCAGCACTTACGGGGAGTACCAAGAGACCCAGTACTTC. Its translation: CASTYGEYQETQYF. The rearrangement uses TRBV6-6 and TRBJ2-5, with D possibly being TRBD2 (5 bases). CDR3 length: 14 amino acids. CDR1 and CDR2 (germline): MNHNY, SVGAGI (reference sequence).